This TCR beta chain was sequenced for a study of T cells in localized non-small cell lung cancer. TCRdb keeps only in-frame clones here, not all; method: immunoSEQ multiplex PCR. The data contain tens of thousands of clones, roughly 76% of them singletons. The sequencing used PBMCs, collected before any cancer treatment. The receptor comes from a man aged 35 to 70 with stage II lung adenocarcinoma.

The CDR3 here is CSVDLDQMQNIQYF. The DNA for the CDR3 is TGCAGCGTTGACCTGGACCAGATGCAAAACATTCAGTACTTC. J is TRBJ2-4 and V is TRBV29-1; D not resolved. The CDR3 loop spans 14 amino acids. Looked up from germline, CDR1 is SQVTM and CDR2 is ANQGSEA. V was clipped by 3 bases and J by 5 bases, with 14 bases between them.